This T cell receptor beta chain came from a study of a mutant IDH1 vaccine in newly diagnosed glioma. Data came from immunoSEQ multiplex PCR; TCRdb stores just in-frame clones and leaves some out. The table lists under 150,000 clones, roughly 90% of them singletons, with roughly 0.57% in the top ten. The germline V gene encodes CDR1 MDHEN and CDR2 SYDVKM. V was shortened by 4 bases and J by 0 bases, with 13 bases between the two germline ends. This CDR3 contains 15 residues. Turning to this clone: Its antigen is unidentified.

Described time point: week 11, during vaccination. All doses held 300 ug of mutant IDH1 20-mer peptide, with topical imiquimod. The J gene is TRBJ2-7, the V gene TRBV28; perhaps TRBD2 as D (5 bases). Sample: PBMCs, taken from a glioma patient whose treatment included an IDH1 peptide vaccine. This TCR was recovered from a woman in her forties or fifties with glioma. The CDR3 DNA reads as TGTGCCAGCAGTTGGCCGACGGGGAGCTCCTACGAGCAGTACTTC. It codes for CASSWPTGSSYEQYF.